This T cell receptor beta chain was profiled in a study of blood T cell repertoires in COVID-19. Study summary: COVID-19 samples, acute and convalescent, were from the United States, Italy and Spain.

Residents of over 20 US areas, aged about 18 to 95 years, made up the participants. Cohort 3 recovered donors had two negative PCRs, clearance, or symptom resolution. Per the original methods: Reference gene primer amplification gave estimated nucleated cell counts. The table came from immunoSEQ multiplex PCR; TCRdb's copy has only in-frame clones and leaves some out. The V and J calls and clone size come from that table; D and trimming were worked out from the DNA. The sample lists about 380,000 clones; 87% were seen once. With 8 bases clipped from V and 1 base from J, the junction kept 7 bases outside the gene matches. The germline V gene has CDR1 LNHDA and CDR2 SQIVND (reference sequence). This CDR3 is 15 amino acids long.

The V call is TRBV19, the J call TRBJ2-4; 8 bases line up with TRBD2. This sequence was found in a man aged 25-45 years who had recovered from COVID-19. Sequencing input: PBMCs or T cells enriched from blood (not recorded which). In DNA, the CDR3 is TGTGCCAGTCGGGAGGGGCTCCGGGCCAAAAACATTCAGTACTTC. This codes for CASREGLRAKNIQYF.